These T cell receptor beta chains were read from a single sample in a study of blood T cell repertoires in COVID-19. Using immunoSEQ multiplex PCR, the repertoire was profiled, and TCRdb retains in-frame clones only, with some absent. The repertoire holds tens of thousands of clones, with roughly 83% as singletons. The specimen was peripheral blood. The receptor set was obtained from a woman aged 55-70 years with acute or convalescent COVID-19. The CDR3 runs from the conserved cysteine through the conserved F or W. The D gene is left open where the match is weak. The size of a clone is reported for some rows only, either as once, few or many, or as a class for expanded clones.

TRBV12-3/TRBV12-4	.	.	TRBJ2-7	TGTGCCTCGCAGGGAACCACCTACGAGCAGTACTTC	CASQGTTYEQYF
TRBV27	.	.	TRBJ2-3	TGTGCCAGCAGTCGGACAGAAGGCACAGATACGCAGTATTTT	CASSRTEGTDTQYF
TRBV5-1	.	TRBD1	TRBJ1-5	TGCGCCAGCAGCTTGACAGGGGTTAGCAATCAGCCCCAGCATTTT	CASSLTGVSNQPQHF
TRBV4-2	few	.	TRBJ1-5	TGTGCCAGCAGCCAAGGCGGCAGCATGAGCAATCAGCCCCAGCATTTT	CASSQGGSMSNQPQHF
TRBV18	.	.	TRBJ1-4	TGTGCCAGCTCACCACAGGGGGTTGAAAAACTGTTTTTT	CASSPQGVEKLFF
TRBV7-2	.	TRBD1	TRBJ2-5	TGTGCCAGCAGCTTGGGACAGTCTGTTTCTGAGACCCAGTACTTC	CASSLGQSVSETQYF
TRBV30	few	.	TRBJ1-3	TGTGCCTGGAGTATCACTTCTGGAAACACCATATATTTT	CAWSITSGNTIYF
TRBV6-5	few	TRBD1	TRBJ1-2	TGTGCCAGCAGTTACGTACCGGGACAGGGGGCTTATGGCTACACCTTC	CASSYVPGQGAYGYTF
TRBV28	.	TRBD1	TRBJ2-7	TGTGCCAGCAGTTTGCCCGGGACAGGGGGCTACGAGCAGTACTTC	CASSLPGTGGYEQYF
TRBV11-2	.	.	TRBJ1-2	TGTGCCAGCAGCTTAATGGCTACAGCCTATGGCTACACCTTC	CASSLMATAYGYTF
TRBV28	once	.	TRBJ1-1	TGTGCCAGCAGTTCCCAGGGAGGCACTGAAGCTTTCTTT	CASSSQGGTEAFF
TRBV6-5	.	.	TRBJ1-2	TGTGCCAGTACCCCAGGGCACAACTATGGCTACACCTTC	CASTPGHNYGYTF
TRBV4-1	.	.	TRBJ2-5	TGCGCCAGCAGCCAAGATCTTACAGAACAAGAGACCCAGTACTTC	CASSQDLTEQETQYF
TRBV6-5	once	TRBD2	TRBJ2-4	TGTGCCAGCAGTTACTATTCCGGGGGGGGAGGTGGCATTCAGTACTTC	CASSYYSGGGGGIQYF
TRBV18	.	.	TRBJ2-7	TGTGCCAGCTCACCATGGGCAGGATCCTACGAGCAGTACTTC	CASSPWAGSYEQYF
TRBV3-1/TRBV3-2	.	TRBD2	TRBJ2-2	TGTGCCAGCAGCCAAGTGCGGGGGGGCCGTGGCACCGGGGAGCTGTTTTTT	CASSQVRGGRGTGELFF
TRBV5-6	.	.	TRBJ2-2	TGTGCCAGCAGCTGGAGCGCCGGGGAGCTGTTTTTT	CASSWSAGELFF
TRBV7-2	.	.	TRBJ2-5	TGTGCCAGCAGCGTAGTTGGGCTACCCGAGACCCAGTACTTC	CASSVVGLPETQYF
TRBV5-4	.	.	TRBJ1-1	TGTGCCAGCAGCCCGACAGTCAGCATGAACACTGAAGCTTTCTTT	CASSPTVSMNTEAFF
TRBV9	.	TRBD1	TRBJ1-2	TGTGCCAGCAGCCTTCGGACAGGGGGTCGGGATGGCTACACCTTC	CASSLRTGGRDGYTF
TRBV6-5	.	TRBD1	TRBJ1-2	TGTGCCAGCAGCCTACAGGGGCGACGTCACTATGGCTACACCTTC	CASSLQGRRHYGYTF
TRBV9	few	TRBD2	TRBJ2-5	TGTGCCAGCAGCGTAGGCGGGTCCGGGGGGACCCAAGAGACCCAGTACTTC	CASSVGGSGGTQETQYF
TRBV3-1/TRBV3-2	.	.	TRBJ1-6	TGTGCCAGCAGCCCGGGACTTCAGAGGGGTTCACCCCTCCACTTT	CASSPGLQRGSPLHF
TRBV2	.	.	TRBJ2-3	TGTGCCAGCAGTGGGAGCGTCACACCCACAGATACGCAGTATTTT	CASSGSVTPTDTQYF
TRBV2	.	TRBD1	TRBJ1-2	TGTGCCAGCAGCACACAGGGGAATTATGGCTACACCTTC	CASSTQGNYGYTF
TRBV12-3/TRBV12-4	once	.	TRBJ1-3	TGTGCCAGCAGGTACAGTGGAAACACCATATATTTT	CASRYSGNTIYF
TRBV30	.	TRBD2	TRBJ2-7	TGTGCCTGGAATAGCGGGGTAACCTACGAGCAGTACTTC	CAWNSGVTYEQYF
TRBV5-1	.	TRBD1	TRBJ2-5	TGCGCCAGCAGCGCGGGACAGGCCCGCGGGACCCAGTACTTC	CASSAGQARGTQYF
TRBV10-3	.	.	TRBJ2-2	TGTGCCATCAGTGATTTGCGGAGCACCGGGGAGCTGTTTTTT	CAISDLRSTGELFF
TRBV15	.	.	TRBJ2-7	TGTGCCACCGGCCAAGGCGGCTCCTACGAGCAGTACTTC	CATGQGGSYEQYF
TRBV2	once	.	TRBJ1-5	TGTGCCAGCAGGGGAGGACATTATAATCAGCCCCAGCATTTT	CASRGGHYNQPQHF
TRBV19	.	TRBD1	TRBJ2-7	TGTGCCAGTACCGATTCAGGGGGTGGCCTCACGGAGCAGTACTTC	CASTDSGGGLTEQYF
TRBV19	.	TRBD1	TRBJ1-1	TGTGCCAGTAGTTTACCGGGACAGGGACGGACTGAAGCTTTCTTT	CASSLPGQGRTEAFF
TRBV5-1	.	.	TRBJ2-6	TGCGCCAGCAGCTTGGTAGGGAGGACTAAGACGATATCTGGGGCCAACGTCCTGACTTTC	CASSLVGRTKTISGANVLTF
TRBV5-1	.	TRBD1	TRBJ1-3	TGCGCCAGCAGCCCAACAGGGGGTGGTGGAAACACCATATATTTT	CASSPTGGGGNTIYF
TRBV5-1	.	.	TRBJ1-1	TGCGCCAGCAGCTTAGGGGAGAACACTGAAGCTTTCTTT	CASSLGENTEAFF
TRBV24-1	.	.	TRBJ1-4	TGTGCCACCAGTGGCCCTTATGGGGAAGGAGGTAATGAAAAACTGTTTTTT	CATSGPYGEGGNEKLFF
TRBV12-3/TRBV12-4	.	.	TRBJ1-1	TGTGCCAGCAGTTGGGGGGAGCGGACTGAAGCTTTCTTT	CASSWGERTEAFF
TRBV7-8	.	.	TRBJ1-4	TGTGCCAGCCAGGGAGGTGGGGAAAAACTGTTTTTT	CASQGGGEKLFF
TRBV5-3	.	.	TRBJ1-3	TGTGCCAGAAGCTCTATCCTGAAGAGCTCTGGAAACACCATATATTTT	CARSSILKSSGNTIYF
TRBV6-5	.	.	TRBJ1-6	TGTGCCAGCGGGGCCCCTCGGCTCCTAAATTCACCCCTCCACTTT	CASGAPRLLNSPLHF
TRBV6-5	.	TRBD2	TRBJ2-1	TGTGCCAGCAGTTCCTCTAGCGGGAGGCTTCGGCAGTTCTTC	CASSSSSGRLRQFF
TRBV28	.	TRBD1	TRBJ2-1	TGTGCCAGTAAGCAGGGGGCTGGCGGCTCCTACAATGAGCAGTTCTTC	CASKQGAGGSYNEQFF
TRBV30	.	TRBD2	TRBJ2-3	TGTGCCTGGAGATTAGCGGGGGACACAGATACGCAGTATTTT	CAWRLAGDTDTQYF
TRBV9	.	TRBD2	TRBJ2-7	TGTGCCAGCAGCCCCGGGGGGAGGCTTTACGAGCAGTACTTC	CASSPGGRLYEQYF
TRBV2	few	.	TRBJ2-1	TGTGCCAGCAGTGCCCCGGGTTACAATGAGCAGTTCTTC	CASSAPGYNEQFF
TRBV7-9	.	TRBD1	TRBJ1-5	TGTGCCAGCAGCTTAGGCGGGACAGGGGGCTTACAGCCCCAGCATTTT	CASSLGGTGGLQPQHF
TRBV27	once	.	TRBJ2-5	TGTGCCAGCAAGTTGGCAGTCCAAGAGACCCAGTACTTC	CASKLAVQETQYF
TRBV5-8	.	TRBD2	TRBJ2-2	TGTGCCAGCAGCCCTGGGACTAGCGGTGTCACCGGGGAGCTGTTTTTT	CASSPGTSGVTGELFF
TRBV9	.	.	TRBJ1-5	TGTGCCAGCAGCGTAGGGCCGGTCATCGGAGGAGAGCCCCAGCATTTT	CASSVGPVIGGEPQHF
TRBV3-1/TRBV3-2	.	.	TRBJ1-2	TGTGCCAGCAGCGAAGGGGGTGGGAGACGCTATTATGGCTACACCTTC	CASSEGGGRRYYGYTF
TRBV5-6	.	TRBD1	TRBJ1-4	TGTGCCAGCAGCCAGGGGACAGCGGATAATGAAAAACTGTTTTTT	CASSQGTADNEKLFF
TRBV5-1	.	TRBD2	TRBJ2-1	TGCGCCAGCAGGACTAGCGAGAGCTCCTACAATGAGCAGTTCTTC	CASRTSESSYNEQFF
TRBV28	.	TRBD1	TRBJ2-7	TGTGCCAGCAGACAGGGGGACGGGTGGAACGAGCAGTACTTC	CASRQGDGWNEQYF